This T cell receptor beta chain was identified in a study of blood T cells in healthy people across ages (dated by TCRdb to 2014 to 2015). Some background on the complete study: In model experiments, template switching captured about one uniquely barcoded TCR beta cDNA molecule for every two T cells. To track age-related changes in TCR beta repertoire diversity, the study relied on deep sequencing normalized with unique cDNA molecular identifiers. Donors were grouped into four age groups: young (average roughly 17 years), middle-aged (around 39), aged (over 55) and long-lived (82). Donors of different ages were randomly distributed across sequencing lanes to avoid experimental bias. The study analyzed two additional independent replicas of 1 million unique cDNA reads from the same blood draw for two donors, one aged 18 to 30 and one aged 80 or older.

Libraries were constructed by 5' RACE. The instrument was an Illumina HiSeq 2500. A second PCR of roughly 7 to 11 cycles was performed with a sample-barcoded 5' primer and a J-beta primer mix. A unique molecular identifier was introduced onto each TCR beta cDNA molecule by a template-switch 5' adaptor carrying 12 random nucleotides. Each sample yielded at least 3 million CDR3-containing paired-end reads. First-strand cDNA was synthesized from all RNA with the Mint cDNA synthesis kit, primed by a TRBC-specific oligonucleotide. Following uracil-DNA glycosylase treatment, all cDNA underwent a first 18-cycle PCR with the universal primers M1SS and BC2_uni_R. As for the authors' bioinformatics: For normalization, 1 million high-quality reads, each with a distinct molecular identifier, were randomly selected from each sample. Instead of being binned into consensus sequences, reads with shared molecular identifiers were discarded. CDR3 identification, clonotype clustering and error correction used MiTCR with a Q25 quality threshold and the strictest error-elimination algorithm. A nonparametric unseen species model with Euler transformation was used to estimate lower-bound total TCR beta diversity. TCRdb took the public reads, trimmed them with fastp at Q25, ran MiXCR for clone calling and kept in-frame beta chains. Every distinct CDR3 protein forms one entry, paired with its most common genes and DNA. These V and J calls derive from TCRdb rather than the authors' analysis. This sample lists roughly 1,700,000 distinct CDR3 sequences; roughly 30% were detected once. The ten largest clones capture approximately 7.7% of the sample.

The study at large found these results: The long-lived group showed more naive CD4+ T cells, fewer expanded clones and increased TCR diversity than the aged group, suggesting age selection. Because donor CMV infection status was unknown, age-related changes in expanded clonotypes were potentially confounded. Since profiling was done on bulk unsorted PBMCs, naive and antigen-experienced compartments could not be conclusively compared. There was a strong correlation between observed TCR beta diversity and the percentage of naive T cells measured by flow cytometry. Total diversity estimates from one million sequenced T cells were considered lower bounds and underestimates. As age increased, observed TCR beta diversity per million T cells dropped in a roughly linear way, and a significant reduction was already evident by age 40.

The CDR3 sequence holds 14 residues, the cysteine and phenylalanine included. This entry keeps only the CDR3 DNA: 42 bases, framed from base 1. V drops 5 bases and J drops 0 bases, leaving 9 bases in between. In the germline V gene, CDR1 corresponds to SGHTA and CDR2 to FQGTGA. Note on this clonotype: Its target antigen remains unknown. No base quality information exists; no much larger clone differs at one position.

Donors were 35 to 40 systemically healthy Caucasian individuals from Russia aged roughly 6 to 95 years. Around 10 milliliters of peripheral blood were drawn from each donor into EDTA-treated Vacutainer tubes. Ficoll-Paque density-gradient centrifugation was used to isolate PBMCs, with at least 6.5 million obtained per sample. Trizol reagent was used to extract total RNA from the PBMCs, yielding at least 6 micrograms per sample. For every donor, an aliquot of PBMCs went through flow cytometry to measure the percentages of naive CD45RAhigh/CD27high T cells. The receptor was isolated from a woman in her twenties or thirties in good health. The source material was blood. The V gene is TRBV7-3 and the J gene is TRBJ2-3; the D gene identity is not certain. The CDR3 protein sequence reads: CASSPAPSTDTQYF. The base sequence is TGTGCCAGCAGCCCCGCTCCCAGCACAGATACGCAGTATTTT.